These T cell receptor beta chains were read from a single sample in a study of T cell changes during pregnancy in multiple sclerosis. TCRdb keeps only in-frame clones here, not all; method: immunoSEQ multiplex PCR. The sample consists of roughly 22,000 clones, just over 90% of them appearing once. Here the sequenced sample was CD4+ T cells from peripheral blood mononuclear cells, taken after pregnancy. Every receptor here comes from a female donor in good health, enrolled as a control in a pregnancy study. Each CDR3 is given with its conserved first and last residue. Fields, in order: clone size, J gene, V gene, D gene, CDR3 protein, CDR3 DNA. The D gene is left open where the match is weak. The size field is filled for only some rows; it gives once, few, many or a size class.

size: .
J: TRBJ2-2
V: TRBV7-3
D: TRBD2
CDR3: CASSLTSLAGGPGTGELFF
DNA: TGTGCCAGCAGCTTAACTTCCCTAGCGGGGGGGCCAGGGACCGGGGAGCTGTTTTTT

size: .
J: TRBJ1-4
V: TRBV6-1
D: .
CDR3: CASSEVMGEKLFF
DNA: TGTGCCAGCAGTGAAGTCATGGGCGAAAAACTGTTTTTT

size: .
J: TRBJ1-2
V: TRBV13
D: .
CDR3: CASSSGPGWDNYGYTF
DNA: TGTGCCAGCAGCTCAGGACCGGGATGGGATAACTATGGCTACACCTTC

size: .
J: TRBJ2-5
V: TRBV28
D: TRBD2
CDR3: CASSFELGAGGGETQYF
DNA: TGTGCCAGCAGTTTCGAGTTAGGGGCGGGAGGTGGAGAGACCCAGTACTTC

size: .
J: TRBJ1-2
V: TRBV5-6
D: .
CDR3: CASRTGGRLLVYTF
DNA: TGTGCCAGCAGGACCGGGGGAAGGTTGCTTGTCTACACCTTC

size: .
J: TRBJ2-1
V: TRBV19
D: TRBD1
CDR3: CASSIGGRTGAYNEQFF
DNA: TGTGCCAGTAGTATAGGGGGTAGGACAGGGGCCTACAATGAGCAGTTCTTC

size: .
J: TRBJ1-3
V: TRBV11-2
D: .
CDR3: CASSLRRQGDAGNTIYF
DNA: TGTGCCAGCAGCTTACGACGGCAGGGTGACGCAGGAAACACCATATATTTT

size: .
J: TRBJ2-1
V: TRBV9
D: .
CDR3: CASSVGLGLTYNEQFF
DNA: TGTGCCAGCAGCGTAGGCTTAGGACTAACTTACAATGAGCAGTTCTTC

size: .
J: TRBJ1-5
V: TRBV7-9
D: .
CDR3: CASSPGAGPHQPQHF
DNA: TGTGCCAGCAGCCCAGGAGCGGGACCCCATCAGCCCCAGCATTTT

size: .
J: TRBJ1-1
V: TRBV4-1
D: .
CDR3: CASSQSTEAFF
DNA: TGCGCCAGCAGTCAGTCCACTGAAGCTTTCTTT

size: .
J: TRBJ1-2
V: TRBV5-6
D: .
CDR3: CAPPPRNYGYTF
DNA: TGTGCCCCCCCGCCCAGAAACTATGGCTACACCTTC

size: .
J: TRBJ2-3
V: TRBV7-2
D: .
CDR3: CASSSMNSDTQYF
DNA: TGTGCCAGCAGCTCTATGAATAGCGATACGCAGTATTTT

size: .
J: TRBJ1-1
V: TRBV29-1
D: .
CDR3: CSVEEQLNTEAFF
DNA: TGCAGCGTTGAAGAACAGTTGAACACTGAAGCTTTCTTT

size: .
J: TRBJ2-3
V: TRBV5-8
D: TRBD2
CDR3: CASSLFSAGADTQYF
DNA: TGTGCCAGCAGCTTGTTTAGCGCGGGGGCAGATACGCAGTATTTT

size: .
J: TRBJ2-6
V: TRBV11-2
D: TRBD2
CDR3: CASSPRASGSTGANVLTF
DNA: TGTGCCAGCAGCCCCCGTGCTAGCGGGAGTACAGGGGCCAACGTCCTGACTTTC

size: once
J: TRBJ2-4
V: TRBV11-1
D: .
CDR3: CASSLGGTKNIQYF
DNA: TGTGCCAGCAGCTTAGGAGGGACCAAAAACATTCAGTACTTC

size: .
J: TRBJ2-7
V: TRBV7-8
D: .
CDR3: CASSFGRDRDYEQYF
DNA: TGTGCCAGCAGCTTTGGGCGGGACAGAGACTACGAGCAGTACTTC

size: few
J: TRBJ2-3
V: TRBV4-3
D: .
CDR3: CASSFLRGFTDTQYF
DNA: TGCGCCAGCAGCTTTCTCAGGGGTTTCACAGATACGCAGTATTTT

size: .
J: TRBJ2-2
V: TRBV6-4
D: TRBD2
CDR3: CASSELAGSTGELFF
DNA: TGTGCCAGCAGTGAGCTAGCGGGAAGCACCGGGGAGCTGTTTTTT

size: .
J: TRBJ2-1
V: TRBV30
D: TRBD2
CDR3: CAWEWGRAYNEQFF
DNA: TGTGCCTGGGAATGGGGGAGGGCCTACAATGAGCAGTTCTTC

size: .
J: TRBJ2-2
V: TRBV7-9
D: .
CDR3: CASSPRMGISGTGELFF
DNA: TGTGCCAGCAGCCCCAGAATGGGTATCTCGGGCACCGGGGAGCTGTTTTTT

size: .
J: TRBJ2-1
V: TRBV10-3
D: TRBD2
CDR3: CAISETSGLGLNEQFF
DNA: TGTGCCATCAGTGAGACTTCGGGACTAGGGTTAAATGAGCAGTTCTTC

size: few
J: TRBJ2-1
V: TRBV5-1
D: .
CDR3: CASSFMTGYNEQFF
DNA: TGCGCCAGCAGCTTTATGACAGGCTACAATGAGCAGTTCTTC

size: .
J: TRBJ1-2
V: TRBV28
D: TRBD1
CDR3: CASRRDSHYGYTF
DNA: TGTGCCAGCAGGCGGGACAGTCACTATGGCTACACCTTC

size: .
J: TRBJ2-5
V: TRBV6-6
D: TRBD2
CDR3: CASSQNGEGETQYF
DNA: TGTGCCAGCAGTCAGAACGGGGAGGGAGAGACCCAGTACTTC

size: .
J: TRBJ2-5
V: TRBV27
D: TRBD1
CDR3: CASSLSLQGAGETQYF
DNA: TGTGCCAGCAGTTTATCGTTACAGGGGGCAGGGGAGACCCAGTACTTC

size: once
J: TRBJ2-1
V: TRBV5-1
D: .
CDR3: CASSLELAYNEQFF
DNA: TGCGCCAGCAGCTTGGAGTTGGCTTACAATGAGCAGTTCTTC

size: once
J: TRBJ1-2
V: TRBV9
D: .
CDR3: CASSPPEGGTSGYTF
DNA: TGTGCCAGCAGCCCCCCGGAGGGAGGGACCTCGGGCTACACCTTC

size: once
J: TRBJ1-1
V: TRBV7-2
D: .
CDR3: CASSGGAVLNTEAFF
DNA: TGTGCCAGCAGCGGGGGGGCTGTGCTGAACACTGAAGCTTTCTTT

size: .
J: TRBJ2-1
V: TRBV18
D: .
CDR3: CASSPLGGYNEQFF
DNA: TGTGCCAGCTCACCACTAGGGGGATACAATGAGCAGTTCTTC

size: .
J: TRBJ1-1
V: TRBV2
D: TRBD1
CDR3: CASSDQGARNTEAFF
DNA: TGTGCCAGCAGTGACCAGGGGGCGCGGAACACTGAAGCTTTCTTT

size: .
J: TRBJ2-7
V: TRBV7-9
D: .
CDR3: CASSLAPGYEQYF
DNA: TGTGCCAGCAGCCTAGCCCCAGGCTACGAGCAGTACTTC

size: once
J: TRBJ2-2
V: TRBV19
D: .
CDR3: CASSLTVIPGELFF
DNA: TGTGCCAGTAGTCTAACAGTGATCCCCGGGGAGCTGTTTTTT

size: .
J: TRBJ1-2
V: TRBV28
D: TRBD1
CDR3: CASRHDRVGYGYTF
DNA: TGTGCCAGCAGACACGACAGGGTAGGGTATGGCTACACCTTC

size: .
J: TRBJ2-7
V: TRBV6-5
D: .
CDR3: CASSYTAGYEQYF
DNA: TGTGCCAGCAGTTATACGGCAGGGTACGAGCAGTACTTC

size: .
J: TRBJ2-3
V: TRBV7-2
D: TRBD2
CDR3: CASRSTGLAGTDTQYF
DNA: TGTGCCAGCAGGTCCACAGGACTAGCGGGCACAGATACGCAGTATTTT

size: .
J: TRBJ2-7
V: TRBV14
D: TRBD1
CDR3: CASSQEMTGRHEQYF
DNA: TGTGCCAGCAGCCAAGAAATGACAGGGCGGCACGAGCAGTACTTC

size: .
J: TRBJ2-7
V: TRBV28
D: .
CDR3: CASSLVATDYEQYF
DNA: TGTGCCAGCAGTTTAGTTGCGACTGACTACGAGCAGTACTTC

size: .
J: TRBJ2-3
V: TRBV7-2
D: .
CDR3: CASSLGAEPSTDTQYF
DNA: TGTGCCAGCAGCTTAGGAGCGGAACCTAGCACAGATACGCAGTATTTT

size: .
J: TRBJ2-3
V: TRBV7-3
D: TRBD2
CDR3: CASSESSGTSGHTQYF
DNA: TGTGCCAGCAGCGAGTCATCCGGGACTAGCGGGCATACGCAGTATTTT

size: .
J: TRBJ1-2
V: TRBV6-1
D: .
CDR3: CASRQGWAYGYTF
DNA: TGTGCCAGCAGACAGGGTTGGGCCTATGGCTACACCTTC

size: once
J: TRBJ2-2
V: TRBV7-2
D: TRBD1
CDR3: CASSTQGTGELFF
DNA: TGTGCCAGCAGCACACAGGGGACCGGGGAGCTGTTTTTT

size: .
J: TRBJ2-5
V: TRBV6-1
D: TRBD1
CDR3: CASRDRGETQYF
DNA: TGTGCCAGCAGGGACAGGGGGGAGACCCAGTACTTC

size: few
J: TRBJ2-2
V: TRBV29-1
D: .
CDR3: CSVVTRDTQIGELFF
DNA: TGCAGCGTTGTAACCCGGGACACACAAATCGGGGAGCTGTTTTTT

size: .
J: TRBJ1-5
V: TRBV18
D: .
CDR3: CASSDTGPQPQHF
DNA: TGTGCCAGCTCAGACACAGGGCCTCAGCCCCAGCATTTT

size: .
J: TRBJ2-7
V: TRBV9
D: .
CDR3: CASSSKTGSEQYF
DNA: TGTGCCAGCAGCTCGAAGACTGGGAGCGAGCAGTACTTC

size: .
J: TRBJ2-5
V: TRBV5-4
D: TRBD2
CDR3: CASSLSGSPQETQYF
DNA: TGTGCCAGCAGCCTTAGCGGGAGCCCCCAAGAGACCCAGTACTTC

size: once
J: TRBJ2-3
V: TRBV30
D: .
CDR3: CASTRASTDTQYF
DNA: TGTGCCTCGACTAGGGCTAGCACAGATACGCAGTATTTT

size: .
J: TRBJ1-6
V: TRBV4-2
D: .
CDR3: CASSLWQGNSPLHF
DNA: TGTGCCAGCAGCCTTTGGCAGGGGAATTCACCCCTCCACTTT

size: .
J: TRBJ1-2
V: TRBV5-5
D: TRBD1
CDR3: CASSSGTVAVYTF
DNA: TGTGCCAGCAGTTCCGGGACAGTGGCAGTCTACACCTTC

size: .
J: TRBJ1-4
V: TRBV6-1
D: .
CDR3: CASSEGVTGEKLFF
DNA: TGTGCCAGCAGTGAAGGGGTGACGGGGGAGAAACTGTTTTTT

size: .
J: TRBJ1-5
V: TRBV12-5
D: .
CDR3: CASVGGGAAQPQHF
DNA: TGTGCTAGTGTCGGTGGAGGGGCGGCTCAGCCCCAGCATTTT

size: .
J: TRBJ2-3
V: TRBV4-1
D: TRBD1
CDR3: CASSQGQGGDTQYF
DNA: TGCGCCAGCAGCCAGGGACAGGGGGGGGATACGCAGTATTTT

size: .
J: TRBJ2-7
V: TRBV27
D: .
CDR3: CASSKDKAHEQYF
DNA: TGTGCCAGCAGTAAAGACAAGGCCCACGAGCAGTACTTC

size: .
J: TRBJ1-6
V: TRBV4-2
D: .
CDR3: CASSQASSASPLHF
DNA: TGTGCCAGCAGCCAAGCTTCCAGTGCTTCACCCCTCCACTTT

size: .
J: TRBJ2-5
V: TRBV7-6
D: TRBD2
CDR3: CASSLLAGGLETQYF
DNA: TGTGCCAGCAGCTTACTAGCGGGAGGATTGGAGACCCAGTACTTC

size: .
J: TRBJ2-5
V: TRBV27
D: TRBD2
CDR3: CASSLFSGSQETQYF
DNA: TGTGCCAGCAGTTTATTTAGCGGGTCACAAGAGACCCAGTACTTC

size: .
J: TRBJ2-5
V: TRBV5-8
D: .
CDR3: CASSLWLTDQETQYF
DNA: TGTGCCAGCAGCTTGTGGCTGACAGATCAAGAGACCCAGTACTTC

size: .
J: TRBJ2-1
V: TRBV5-4
D: TRBD2
CDR3: CASRALTSAYNEQFF
DNA: TGTGCCAGCAGAGCACTGACTAGCGCCTACAATGAGCAGTTCTTC

size: .
J: TRBJ2-7
V: TRBV7-2
D: TRBD1
CDR3: CASSWDRGGREQYF
DNA: TGTGCCAGCAGCTGGGACAGGGGGGGGCGCGAGCAGTACTTC